Following are 18 T cell receptor beta chains from one sample sequenced in a study of blood T cell repertoires in COVID-19. Clones were sequenced by immunoSEQ multiplex PCR, and TCRdb holds only the in-frame ones, with some missing. In the table there are more than 150,000 clones, under 90% of which are singletons. The sample consisted of peripheral blood. The receptor set was obtained from a human donor in a cohort sampled during active COVID-19.

The chain joins TRBV27 to TRBJ2-1; possibly TRBD1 for D (5 bases). With 0 bases removed from V and 8 bases from J, the gap between germline ends came to 8 bases. The CDR3 is 13 residues long. The germline CDR1 and CDR2 sequences are MNHEY and SMNVEV (reference sequence). CDR3: CASSLSRADEQFF. The DNA of the CDR3 is TGTGCCAGCAGTTTATCCAGGGCAGATGAGCAGTTCTTC.

The rearrangement links TRBV5-1 to TRBJ2-5, with D perhaps matching TRBD1 (5 bases). The CDR3 is 18 residues long. Germline CDR1 and CDR2: SGHRS and YFSETQ. The V end was cut by 3 bases, the J end by 4 bases, with 25 bases between. The CDR3 DNA reads as TGCGCCAGCAGCTCCATGGCGTTCACGGAAAATCAGGGAGAGACCCAGTACTTC. Translated: CASSSMAFTENQGETQYF.

J is TRBJ2-3 and V is TRBV7-3; 16 nucleotides match TRBD2. V was pared by 2 bases and J by 12 bases, with 5 bases of the junction left unmatched. Germline loops: CDR1 SGHTA, CDR2 FQGTGA. There are 15 residues in the CDR3. The CDR3 sequence is CASSLSGTSGGAQYF. The CDR3 bases are TGTGCCAGCAGCTTATCAGGGACTAGCGGGGGGGCACAGTATTTT.

This clone has just a few counts. The chain is built from TRBV5-1 and TRBJ2-7, with D maybe TRBD2 (5 bases). Germline V lookup: CDR1 SGHRS, CDR2 YFSETQ. The CDR3 is 13 residues long. With 4 bases removed from V and 6 bases from J, the gap between germline ends came to 14 bases. The chain's CDR3 is CASSPEGVPEQYF. Written as DNA, the CDR3 is TGCGCCAGCAGCCCCGAGGGCGTCCCCGAGCAGTACTTC.

The J gene is TRBJ2-1, the V gene TRBV7-9; 9 bases fit TRBD1. The CDR3 spans 15 residues. CDR1 and CDR2 from the germline V gene are SEHNR and FQNEAQ (reference sequence). The V segment lost 1 base and the J segment 9 bases; nucleotides outside the gene matches: 7. Here the CDR3 DNA reads TGTGCCAGCAGCTTAGGGGACAGGGTAGACAGTGAGCAGTTCTTC. It yields the protein CASSLGDRVDSEQFF.

The chain employs TRBV3-1 (or the pseudogene TRBV3-2) and TRBJ2-7; 7 bases line up with TRBD2. Germline CDR1 is LGHDT and CDR2 is YNNKEL (reference sequence). The V gene end was trimmed by 4 bases and the J gene end by 6 bases; junction bases not matched to a gene: 6. The length of the CDR3 is 13 residues. The CDR3 DNA follows: TGTGCCAGCAGCCGAGGACTAGTGGGCGAGCAGTACTTC. As protein: CASSRGLVGEQYF.

The chain carries TRBV30 and TRBJ2-7, with 7 positions matching TRBD1. The CDR3 loop spans 14 amino acids. The trim removed 6 bases at V and 1 base at J, leaving 9 bases unmatched. Germline lookup yields CDR1 GTSNPN and CDR2 SVGIG (reference sequence). CDR3 coding DNA: TGTGCCTGTTACGACAGGGTGGGGTCCTACGAGCAGTACTTC. Translation: CACYDRVGSYEQYF. The variable domain in full, with the rest retrieved from reference TRBV30 and TRBJ2-7, is SQTIHQWPATLVQPVGSPLSLECTVEGTSNPNLYWYRQAAGRGLQLLFYSVGIGQISSEVPQNLSASRPQDRQFILSSKKLLLSDSGFYLCACYDRVGSYEQYFGPGTRLTVT.

V usage is TRBV2 and J usage is TRBJ1-2, with a weak D call TRBD1 (5 bases). CDR1 SNHLY and CDR2 FYNNEI come from the germline V gene. With 8 bases removed from V and 0 bases from J, the gap between germline ends came to 13 bases. CDR3 length: 14 residues. CDR3 nucleotide sequence: TGTGCCAGCGGGACTGTAAAAGCTAACTATGGCTACACCTTC. It encodes CASGTVKANYGYTF.

This clone was seen a single time. The CDR3 here is CASARQAGGSSYEQYF. CDR3 sequence (DNA): TGTGCCAGCGCCCGACAAGCGGGGGGGAGCTCCTACGAGCAGTACTTC. This chain connects TRBV27 to TRBJ2-7; TRBD2 matches at 10 bases. In germline, CDR1 is MNHEY, CDR2 SMNVEV (reference sequence). CDR3 size: 16 residues. Trimming took 8 bases from V and 0 from J; bases not matched to a gene: 10.

This clone came up once. The chain has TRBV19 and TRBJ2-7; 7 nucleotides line up with TRBD1. This CDR3 contains 13 residues. CDR1 and CDR2 (germline): LNHDA, SQIVND (reference sequence). J lost 2 bases, V lost 5 bases, and 3 bases had no gene match. The CDR3, as DNA: TGTGCCAGTAGTTACAGGGGAACCTACGAGCAGTACTTC. Protein sequence: CASSYRGTYEQYF.

This chain links TRBV5-8 with TRBJ2-1; 11 bases align to TRBD1. With 6 bases clipped from V and 7 bases from J, the junction kept 12 bases outside the gene matches. The CDR3 loop spans 16 amino acids. CDR1 SGHTS and CDR2 YDEGEE come from the germline V gene. The CDR3 sequence is CASTQPGQGEWNEQFF. The CDR3 DNA sequence: TGTGCCAGCACCCAGCCGGGACAGGGGGAATGGAATGAGCAGTTCTTC.

The chain combines TRBV19 with TRBJ2-3; 13 positions agree with TRBD2. The CDR3 length is 16 residues. Germline lookup yields CDR1 LNHDA and CDR2 SQIVND (reference sequence). V was clipped by 4 bases and J by 1 base; unmatched bases: 2. The CDR3 loop is CASSRTSGGRTDTQYF. The DNA for the CDR3 is TGTGCCAGTAGTAGGACTAGCGGGGGCCGCACAGATACGCAGTATTTT. The full variable domain, with the rest looked up from reference TRBV19 and TRBJ2-3, is DGGITQSPKYLFRKEGQNVTLSCEQNLNHDAMYWYRQDPGQGLRLIYYSQIVNDFQKGDIAEGYSVSREKKESFPLTVTSAQKNPTAFYLCASSRTSGGRTDTQYFGPGTRLTVL.

The chain is built from TRBV7-9 and TRBJ2-7; 7 nucleotides agree with TRBD2. The V segment lost 0 bases and the J segment 2 bases; nucleotides outside the gene matches: 7. The CDR3 runs to 16 residues. CDR1 SEHNR and CDR2 FQNEAQ come from the germline V gene (reference sequence). DNA of the CDR3: TGTGCCAGCAGCTTAGCACTATCCGCGGGGGCCTACGAGCAGTACTTC. Its protein is CASSLALSAGAYEQYF. Combining the CDR3 with reference TRBV7-9 and TRBJ2-7 gives the whole variable domain DTGVSQNPRHKITKRGQNVTFRCDPISEHNRLYWYRQTLGQGPEFLTYFQNEAQLEKSRLLSDRFSAERPKGSFSTLEIQRTEQGDSAMYLCASSLALSAGAYEQYFGPGTRLTVT.

The chain recombines TRBV5-4 with TRBJ2-5, with 11 bases that match TRBD2. The J segment lost 2 bases and the V segment lost 5 bases, leaving 5 bases of the junction unmatched. This CDR3 is built from 15 residues. The V gene's germline CDR1 is SGHNT and CDR2 YYREEE (reference sequence). CDR3 in amino acids: CASSSGTSGQETQYF. The CDR3 bases are TGTGCCAGCAGTTCCGGGACTAGCGGTCAAGAGACCCAGTACTTC.

The chain employs TRBV7-6 and TRBJ2-7; possibly TRBD2 for D (6 bases). In germline, CDR1 is SGHVS, CDR2 FNYEAQ. The CDR3 sequence is 15 residues long. V was clipped by 0 bases and J by 5 bases, with 14 bases between them. The CDR3: CASSLARGATDEQYF. The CDR3 nucleotides are TGTGCCAGCAGCTTAGCGCGCGGGGCCACGGACGAGCAGTACTTC.

The genes are TRBV11-1 and TRBJ1-1, with TRBD1 identical over 11 bases. The CDR3 is 16 residues long. V shed 5 bases and J 5 bases; nucleotides not matched to a gene: 10. Germline V CDR1 and CDR2: SGHAT, FQDESV (reference sequence). CDR3 residues: CASSRPGQGDQTEAFF. In DNA, the CDR3 is TGTGCCAGCAGCCGTCCGGGACAGGGGGACCAAACTGAAGCTTTCTTT. The full variable domain, in which reference TRBV11-1 and TRBJ1-1 provide the parts outside the CDR3, is EAEVAQSPRYKITEKSQAVAFWCDPISGHATLYWYRQILGQGPELLVQFQDESVVDDSQLPKDRFSAERLKGVDSTLKIQPAELGDSAMYLCASSRPGQGDQTEAFFGQGTRLTVV.

V usage is TRBV5-4 and J usage is TRBJ2-3; 7 bases agree with TRBD1. The CDR3 has 13 amino acids. J was trimmed by 5 bases and V by 5 bases; bases with no gene match: 5. Germline V lookup: CDR1 SGHNT, CDR2 YYREEE (reference sequence). The CDR3 sequence is CASRSAGGDTQYF. Here the CDR3 DNA reads TGTGCCAGCAGGAGTGCAGGGGGAGATACGCAGTATTTT.

This chain links TRBV19 with TRBJ1-1; no reliable D call. The ends were cut back, 1 base at V and 1 base at J, with 10 bases in the middle. This CDR3 comprises 15 residues. Germline V CDR1 and CDR2: LNHDA, SQIVND (reference sequence). The CDR3 region has the DNA TGTGCCAGTAGTATAGCAAAAGTAGAGAACACTGAAGCTTTCTTT. Its translation: CASSIAKVENTEAFF.